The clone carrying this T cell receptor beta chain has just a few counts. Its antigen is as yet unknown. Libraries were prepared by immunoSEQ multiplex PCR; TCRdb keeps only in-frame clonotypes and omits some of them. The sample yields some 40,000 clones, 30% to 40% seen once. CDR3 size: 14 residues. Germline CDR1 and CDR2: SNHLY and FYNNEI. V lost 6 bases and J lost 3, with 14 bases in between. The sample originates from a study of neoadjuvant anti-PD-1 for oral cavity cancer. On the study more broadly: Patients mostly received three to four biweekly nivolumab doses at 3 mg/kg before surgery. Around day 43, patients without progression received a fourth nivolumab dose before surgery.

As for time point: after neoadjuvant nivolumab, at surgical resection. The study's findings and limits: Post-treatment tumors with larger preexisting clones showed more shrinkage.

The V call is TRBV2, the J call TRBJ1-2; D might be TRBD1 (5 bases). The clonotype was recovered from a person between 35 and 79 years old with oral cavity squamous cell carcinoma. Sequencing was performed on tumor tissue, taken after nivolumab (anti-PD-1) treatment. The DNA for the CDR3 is TGTGCCAGCAGACAAGGGGAAGATGACTATGGCTACACCTTC. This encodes CASRQGEDDYGYTF.